These 18 T cell receptor beta chains came from one sample sequenced in a study of shared clonotypes between healthy human individuals. CD45RO-negative, CCR7-selected cells formed the naive CD8 fraction, which excluded terminally differentiated effector memory CD45RA+ cells. Repertoires were generated with immunoSEQ multiplex PCR, while TCRdb's copy carries only in-frame clones and drops some. The repertoire holds some 2.1 million clones, with 90% to 95% as singletons. The sequenced sample was naive CD8+ T cells from PBMCs. Every receptor here comes from a man aged 18 to 30 in good health. Some clones in this sample may be carry-over from other donors' samples.

CDR3 DNA sequence: TGTGCCTGGAGTGTTATGTCGGGCTACACCTTC. The encoded protein is CAWSVMSGYTF. This chain uses TRBV30 with TRBJ1-2, with no clear D. CDR1 and CDR2 from the germline V gene are GTSNPN and SVGIG (reference sequence). CDR3 size: 11 residues. V lost 0 bases and J lost 8, with 7 bases in between.

The J gene is TRBJ1-1, the V gene TRBV16; D call uncertain. The CDR3 runs 14 residues. Trimming stripped 2 bases from V and 10 bases from J, with 17 bases between. Germline V gene sequence: CDR1 KGHSY, CDR2 FQNENV. CDR3 residues: CASSQISSRIGAFF. The CDR3, as DNA: TGTGCCAGCAGCCAAATTAGTAGTCGTATTGGAGCTTTCTTT.

V is TRBV2 and J is TRBJ2-7; 8 positions match TRBD2. J lost 6 bases, V lost 3 bases, and 4 bases had no gene match. Germline V CDR1 and CDR2: SNHLY, FYNNEI. The CDR3 spans 13 residues. The CDR3 is CASSEGLVVEQYF. The CDR3 coding sequence is TGTGCCAGCAGTGAGGGACTAGTAGTCGAGCAGTACTTC.

The chain uses TRBV11-2 and TRBJ1-2; D unresolved. The CDR3 is 19 residues long. From germline, CDR1 is SGHAT and CDR2 FQNNGV. The V end was cut by 4 bases, the J end by 4 bases, with 28 bases between. The CDR3 region is CASSSRSQTAGLNVYGYTF. The CDR3 DNA follows: TGTGCCAGCAGCTCCCGTTCTCAAACAGCAGGTCTAAATGTCTATGGCTACACCTTC.

The sample holds one count of this clone. V usage is TRBV19 and J usage is TRBJ2-1, with 11 bases that match TRBD1. CDR3 size: 15 residues. The germline V gene encodes CDR1 LNHDA and CDR2 SQIVND (reference sequence). Trimming took 9 bases from V and 8 from J; bases not matched to a gene: 12. The CDR3 spells CASDPNGQGAYEQFF. CDR3 in DNA: TGTGCCAGCGACCCCAACGGACAGGGGGCCTATGAGCAGTTCTTC.

The chain has TRBV5-6 and TRBJ1-2; 7 positions match TRBD1. In germline, CDR1 is SGHDT, CDR2 YYEEEE. The CDR3 runs 15 residues. Unmatched junction bases numbered 8, after V lost 3 bases and J lost 3 bases. CDR3 in DNA: TGTGCCAGCAGCTACGGGACAGACCCCTACTATGGCTACACCTTC. Its translation: CASSYGTDPYYGYTF. Supplemented by reference TRBV5-6 and TRBJ1-2, the full variable domain reads DAGVTQSPTHLIKTRGQQVTLRCSPKSGHDTVSWYQQALGQGPQFIFQYYEEEERQRGNFPDRFSGHQFPNYSSELNVNALLLGDSALYLCASSYGTDPYYGYTFGSGTRLTVV.

V usage is TRBV27 and J usage is TRBJ2-7; TRBD2 matches 14 bases. Germline CDR1 and CDR2: MNHEY and SMNVEV (reference sequence). J gave up 6 bases and V 5 bases, and 6 bases lay outside the gene matches. The CDR3 loop spans 15 amino acids. CDR3 amino acids: CASSQGTSGSSEQYF. The CDR3 DNA follows: TGTGCCAGCAGTCAGGGGACTAGCGGGAGCAGCGAGCAGTACTTC.

The chain joins TRBV4-1 to TRBJ2-1; D remains unclear. This CDR3 has 16 residues. Trimming cost V 1 base and J 3 bases, with 13 bases left between them. CDR1 is MGHRA and CDR2 is YSYEKL in the germline V gene. This CDR3 reads CASSQGNVGLYNEQFF. In DNA form, the CDR3 reads TGCGCCAGCAGCCAAGGAAACGTGGGCCTCTACAATGAGCAGTTCTTC.

The V and J genes are TRBV15 and TRBJ1-1; maybe TRBD1 (6 bases). Germline V gene data show CDR1 as LNHNV and CDR2 as YYDKDF (reference sequence). The CDR3 length is 14 residues. With 5 bases removed from V and 8 bases from J, the gap between germline ends came to 18 bases. CDR3 in amino acids: CATSPRGGRPEAFF. CDR3 nucleotide sequence: TGTGCCACCAGCCCCAGGGGAGGGAGACCCGAAGCTTTCTTT.

The chain has TRBV5-4 and TRBJ2-5, with D tentatively TRBD1 or TRBD2 (6 bases each). V lost 3 bases, J lost 5 bases, and 14 bases lay in between. Germline loops: CDR1 SGHNT, CDR2 YYREEE (reference sequence). The CDR3 totals 14 residues. CDR3 DNA sequence: TGTGCCAGCAGCTCTGTAACAGGGAGGGAGACCCAGTACTTC. It specifies CASSSVTGRETQYF. The whole variable domain, filled in from reference TRBV5-4 and TRBJ2-5, reads ETGVTQSPTHLIKTRGQQVTLRCSSQSGHNTVSWYQQALGQGPQFIFQYYREEENGRGNFPPRFSGLQFPNYSSELNVNALELDDSALYLCASSSVTGRETQYFGPGTRLLVL.

This sequence joins TRBV19 and TRBJ2-2, with D hard to call. CDR1 is LNHDA, CDR2 SQIVND, per germline (reference sequence). The CDR3 runs to 14 residues. The germline V and J ends were trimmed by 7 bases and 0 bases, with 9 bases remaining between them. This CDR3 is CASIDIANTGELFF. Written as DNA, the CDR3 is TGTGCCAGTATTGATATCGCGAACACCGGGGAGCTGTTTTTT.

J is TRBJ1-3 and V is TRBV4-2; perhaps TRBD1 as D (6 bases). The V end lost 4 bases, the J end lost 6 bases, and 16 bases lay between the germline ends. The CDR3 sequence is 15 residues long. Germline CDR1 and CDR2: LGHNA and YNFKEQ. The DNA for the CDR3 is TGTGCCAGCAGCCCCCATTCGGGGGGCGAAAACACCATATATTTT. Its translation is CASSPHSGGENTIYF.

The genes are TRBV7-9 and TRBJ2-1; D is ambiguous. This CDR3 is built from 16 residues. Germline CDR1 is SEHNR and CDR2 is FQNEAQ (reference sequence). V was clipped by 5 bases and J by 2 bases, with 16 bases between them. The CDR3 bases are TGTGCCAGCAGCCACCTATTCGTTAGTACCTACAATGAGCAGTTCTTC. Its translation is CASSHLFVSTYNEQFF.

Written as DNA, the CDR3 is TGTGCCAGCAGCTTAGAGGTTTGGCAGGAGTCTTTCTTT. As protein: CASSLEVWQESFF. The chain couples TRBV7-9 to TRBJ1-1, with D unresolved. The V gene lost 1 base and the J gene lost 12 bases, with 15 bases spanning the gap. Germline V lookup: CDR1 SEHNR, CDR2 FQNEAQ (reference sequence). This CDR3 region has 13 residues.

The chain recombines TRBV27 with TRBJ2-7, with unresolved D. Germline V CDR1 and CDR2: MNHEY, SMNVEV (reference sequence). Trimming left V 3 bases short and J 3 bases short, with 15 bases between. The CDR3 totals 15 residues. For the CDR3, the DNA is TGTGCCAGCAGTTTGACGGCAGGAATCGGCTACGAGCAGTACTTC. It translates to CASSLTAGIGYEQYF.

This clone has only one observation. The rearrangement links TRBV25-1 to TRBJ2-7, with TRBD1 as a possible D gene (6 bases). Trimming pared 2 bases from V and 0 bases from J, leaving 8 bases between. This CDR3 is 14 amino acids long. Germline lookup yields CDR1 MGHDK and CDR2 SYGVNS. CDR3 nucleotides: TGTGCCAGCAGTGAAAGGGGGAGCTCCTACGAGCAGTACTTC. This gives the protein CASSERGSSYEQYF.

The CDR3 reads CASSPGTSRYEQYF. Here the CDR3 DNA reads TGTGCCAGCAGCCCCGGGACTAGTAGGTACGAGCAGTACTTC. The chain is built from TRBV11-2 and TRBJ2-7; 8 bases align to TRBD2. The CDR3 runs to 14 residues. After removal of 5 bases from V and 4 bases from J, the junction contained 7 bases not matched to a gene. Germline CDR1 reads SGHAT; CDR2 reads FQNNGV.

This chain connects TRBV29-1 to TRBJ2-1; 7 bases are shared with TRBD2. The ends lost 0 bases at V and 1 base at J; junction bases unmatched: 9. From germline, CDR1 is SQVTM and CDR2 ANQGSEA. The CDR3 is 17 amino acids. CDR3 residues: CSVEDDRGSNSYNEQFF. CDR3 nucleotides: TGCAGCGTTGAAGATGATCGCGGGAGTAATTCCTACAATGAGCAGTTCTTC.